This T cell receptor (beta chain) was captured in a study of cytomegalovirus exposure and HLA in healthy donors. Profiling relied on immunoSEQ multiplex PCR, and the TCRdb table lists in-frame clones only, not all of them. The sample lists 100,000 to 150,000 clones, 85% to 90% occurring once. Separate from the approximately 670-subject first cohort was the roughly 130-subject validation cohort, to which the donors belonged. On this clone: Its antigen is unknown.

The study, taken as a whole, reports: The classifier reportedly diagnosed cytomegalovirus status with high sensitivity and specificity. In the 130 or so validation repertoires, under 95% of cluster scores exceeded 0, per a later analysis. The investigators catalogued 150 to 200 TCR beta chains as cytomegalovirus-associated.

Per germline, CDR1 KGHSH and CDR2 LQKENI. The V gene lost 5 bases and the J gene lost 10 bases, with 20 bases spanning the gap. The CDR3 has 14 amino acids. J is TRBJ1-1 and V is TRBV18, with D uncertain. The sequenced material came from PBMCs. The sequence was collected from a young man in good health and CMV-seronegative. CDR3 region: CASSSPPGLERAFF. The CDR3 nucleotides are TGTGCCAGCTCATCCCCGCCAGGATTGGAACGAGCTTTCTTT.